This TCR beta chain stems from a study of control samples from healthy donors and cancer patients. Sequencing was performed with immunoSEQ multiplex PCR; in TCRdb, only in-frame clones are kept and a portion is missing. The table includes 55,000 to 65,000 clones, around 87% detected once. This clone came up once. V was pared by 0 bases and J by 6 bases, with 12 bases between. CDR1 is SGDLS and CDR2 is YYNGEE in the germline V gene. The CDR3 spans 14 residues. The sample comprised PBMCs. This clonotype was obtained from a woman aged 60 to 75 with lung cancer. The chain links TRBV9 to TRBJ1-1; D may be TRBD1 (6 bases). CDR3 DNA sequence: TGTGCCAGCAGCGTAGGTCAGGGGATGTCTGAAGCTTTCTTT. It codes for CASSVGQGMSEAFF. The entire variable domain, with the rest obtained from reference TRBV9 and TRBJ1-1, is as follows: DSGVTQTPKHLITATGQRVTLRCSPRSGDLSVYWYQQSLDQGLQFLIQYYNGEERAKGNILERFSAQQFPDLHSELNLSSLELGDSALYFCASSVGQGMSEAFFGQGTRLTVV.